These T cell receptor beta chains were read from a single sample in a study of identical twins. TCRdb re-derived calls from the 5' RACE reads in MiXCR, one entry per CDR3 protein. The sample records roughly 540,000 distinct CDR3 sequences, 20% to 25% being singletons. These data were also filed under a second study, of T cells expressing NK-cell markers.

The sample consisted of CD4+ T cells sorted from blood. The source is a woman aged 18-35 years in good health. Both conserved end residues are part of each CDR3. Each record gives: V gene, D gene, J gene, clone size, CDR3 DNA, CDR3 protein. D genes are given only for firm matches. The size of a clone is reported for some rows only, either as once, few or many, or as a class for expanded clones.

TRBV4-3	TRBD2	TRBJ2-5	many	TGCGCCAGCAGCCAAATGTTCGGGACTAGCGGACAAGAGACCCAGTACTTC	CASSQMFGTSGQETQYF
TRBV20-1	-	TRBJ2-1	-	TGCAGTGGGTCCGGGGATTCCTACAATGAGCAGTTCTTC	CSGSGDSYNEQFF
TRBV20-1	-	TRBJ1-5	-	TGCAGTGCTGCCGTCCCAGGTATAAGGCAGCCCCAGCATTTT	CSAAVPGIRQPQHF
TRBV6-2/TRBV6-3	TRBD2	TRBJ2-1	many	TGTGCCAGCAGGCGAAGCTCTAGCGGGAGGGCAGATGAGCAGTTCTTC	CASRRSSSGRADEQFF
TRBV12-3/TRBV12-4	-	TRBJ1-1	many	TGTGCCAGCAGTTGGGGGACGAACACTGAAGCTTTCTTT	CASSWGTNTEAFF
TRBV2	-	TRBJ1-2	few	TGTGCCAGCAGTACGGAGAACTATGGCTACACCTTC	CASSTENYGYTF
TRBV5-1	TRBD2	TRBJ2-7	-	TGCGCCAGCACCTCTAGCGGGAGTTTCTCCGAGCAGTACTTC	CASTSSGSFSEQYF
TRBV5-1	-	TRBJ1-2	-	TGCGCCAGCAGCTTGATTAGGGGGAACTATGGCTACACCTTC	CASSLIRGNYGYTF
TRBV5-1	-	TRBJ1-2	few	TGCGCCAGCAGCTACGGGCCGACGAACTTTAACTATGGCTACACCTTC	CASSYGPTNFNYGYTF
TRBV6-5	-	TRBJ2-7	-	TGTGCCAGCAGGGGGAGGCGCGAGCAGTACTTC	CASRGRREQYF
TRBV20-1	-	TRBJ1-3	-	TGCAGTGCTATTGGGGAGGTCAAGGGCTCTGGAAACACCATATATTTT	CSAIGEVKGSGNTIYF
TRBV20-1	TRBD2	TRBJ2-7	-	TGCAGTGCAACCCGACTAGCGGATACCTACGAGCAGTACTTC	CSATRLADTYEQYF
TRBV20-1	-	TRBJ1-2	-	TGCAGTGCTAGTGGGGGAGCGGGAGGCTACACCTTC	CSASGGAGGYTF
TRBV20-1	-	TRBJ2-1	few	TGCAGTGCTAGCGGATTAAATGAGCAGTTCTTC	CSASGLNEQFF
TRBV30	TRBD1	TRBJ2-7	few	TGTGCCTGGGACAGGGACTCCTACGAGCAGTACTTC	CAWDRDSYEQYF
TRBV21-1	-	TRBJ1-1	-	TGTGCCAGCAGCGACCGGGACAGTGTCGATACTGAAGCTTTCTTT	CASSDRDSVDTEAFF
TRBV18	-	TRBJ2-7	few	TGTGCCAGCTCATCGGGTCCAGCCTACGAGCAGTACTTC	CASSSGPAYEQYF
TRBV7-2	TRBD1	TRBJ2-2	-	TGTGCCAGCAGCTTTCCGGGACAGCAATCCGGGGAGCTGTTTTTT	CASSFPGQQSGELFF
TRBV28	-	TRBJ2-4	-	TGTGCCAGCAGCCCGGCCGTAGCGCTAGCCAAAAACATTCAGTACTTC	CASSPAVALAKNIQYF
TRBV20-1	-	TRBJ1-4	-	TGCAGTGCTCCTGAAGGGGGGAAGGGTGAAAAACTGTTTTTT	CSAPEGGKGEKLFF
TRBV12-3/TRBV12-4	-	TRBJ1-1	few	TGTGCCAGCACCACCCAGGGGAGGACTGAAGCTTTCTTT	CASTTQGRTEAFF
TRBV7-9	-	TRBJ1-1	few	TGTGCCAGCAGCTTATCCACAGGGCCAGCTTTCTTT	CASSLSTGPAFF
TRBV10-3	TRBD2	TRBJ2-3	-	TGTGCCACCGGGACTAGCGAGGGGAGGGATACGCAGTATTTT	CATGTSEGRDTQYF
TRBV9	TRBD2	TRBJ2-5	-	TGTGCCAGCAGCGTAGCGGGAGGGGCCCAAGAGACCCAGTACTTC	CASSVAGGAQETQYF
TRBV20-1	TRBD1	TRBJ2-2	-	TGCAGTGCTGACTCGCGGACAGGGATCGGCGGGGAGCTGTTTTTT	CSADSRTGIGGELFF
TRBV9	TRBD2	TRBJ2-4	few	TGTGCCAGCAGCCCCACCACTAGCGGGATTGGAAACATTCAGTACTTC	CASSPTTSGIGNIQYF
TRBV10-2	TRBD2	TRBJ2-2	-	TGCGCCAGCAGTCTGAGCGGGGGAATGAACACCGGGGAGCTGTTTTTT	CASSLSGGMNTGELFF
TRBV6-5	-	TRBJ1-5	few	TGTGCCAGCAGTTCGGGATCTAGCAATCAGCCCCAGCATTTT	CASSSGSSNQPQHF
TRBV6-1	-	TRBJ1-1	-	TGTGCCAGCAGTGAAAATGTCAGTGAAGCTTTCTTT	CASSENVSEAFF
TRBV21-1	-	TRBJ2-7	-	TGTGCCAGCAGCGGTCGGGACCTCGCCTACGAGCAGTACTTC	CASSGRDLAYEQYF
TRBV7-2	-	TRBJ2-1	-	TGTGCCAGCAGCTCGTTTGTGGGCCCCAATGAGCAGTTCTTC	CASSSFVGPNEQFF
TRBV20-1	-	TRBJ2-7	-	TGCAGTGCTAGAGGGGGCGGAGCCCCCTACGAGCAGTACTTC	CSARGGGAPYEQYF
TRBV20-1	-	TRBJ2-5	-	TGCAGTGCCAGACGGCCAGGGCAAGAGACCCAGTACTTC	CSARRPGQETQYF
TRBV7-6	TRBD2	TRBJ2-1	-	TGTGCCAGCAGCTTAGTGGCAGGACTAGCGGGAGGACCAAGCTCCTACAATGAGCAGTTCTTC	CASSLVAGLAGGPSSYNEQFF
TRBV4-1	TRBD1	TRBJ1-6	-	TGCGCCAGCAGCCAAGACGGGGACAGGGGTTTAGCCCTCCACTTT	CASSQDGDRGLALHF
TRBV7-3	-	TRBJ1-1	many	TGTGCCAGCAGCCAACAAGAAAACACTGAAGCTTTCTTT	CASSQQENTEAFF
TRBV20-1	-	TRBJ2-1	few	TGCAGTGCTAGTGCGAATGAGCAGTTCTTC	CSASANEQFF
TRBV5-1	-	TRBJ2-3	-	TGCGCCAGCAGCCCACGAGCGGCTTCACGCACAGATACGCAGTATTTT	CASSPRAASRTDTQYF
TRBV9	TRBD2	TRBJ2-5	-	TGTGCCAGCAGCGTAAGGACTAGCGGGGGGACGCCCCAAGAGACCCAGTACTTC	CASSVRTSGGTPQETQYF
TRBV24-1	TRBD2	TRBJ2-1	-	TGTGCCACCAGTGCGACTAGCGGGGGGTCCTCCTACAATGAGCAGTTCTTC	CATSATSGGSSYNEQFF
TRBV5-1	TRBD1	TRBJ1-2	few	TGCGCCAGCAGCTTGGCCTGGGACAGGGATAACTATGGCTACACCTTC	CASSLAWDRDNYGYTF
TRBV9	-	TRBJ1-2	-	TGTGCCAGCAGCGTAGGGGGGAACTATGGCTACACCTTC	CASSVGGNYGYTF
TRBV20-1	-	TRBJ2-7	-	TGCAGTGCTAGACCCTCGGAGGCAGGGTGGAACTACGAGCAGTACTTC	CSARPSEAGWNYEQYF
TRBV12-3/TRBV12-4	-	TRBJ2-6	-	TGTGCCAGCAGTTGGTACTCTGGGGCCAACGTCCTGACTTTC	CASSWYSGANVLTF